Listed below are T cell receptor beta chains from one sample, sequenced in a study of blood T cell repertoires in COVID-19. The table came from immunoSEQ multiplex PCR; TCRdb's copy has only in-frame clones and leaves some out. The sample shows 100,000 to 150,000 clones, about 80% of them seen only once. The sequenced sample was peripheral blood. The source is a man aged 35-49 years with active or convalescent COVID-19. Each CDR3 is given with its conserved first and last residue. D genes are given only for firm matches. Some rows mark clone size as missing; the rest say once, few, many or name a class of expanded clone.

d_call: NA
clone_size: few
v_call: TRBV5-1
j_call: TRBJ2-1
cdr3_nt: TGCGCCAGCAGCTTGGGGGGCGGGACGGCCTACAATGAGCAGTTCTTC
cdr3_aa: CASSLGGGTAYNEQFF

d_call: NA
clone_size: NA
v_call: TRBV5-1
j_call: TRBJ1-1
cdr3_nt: TGCGCCAGCAAGAGAGAGAACACTGAAGCTTTCTTT
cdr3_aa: CASKRENTEAFF

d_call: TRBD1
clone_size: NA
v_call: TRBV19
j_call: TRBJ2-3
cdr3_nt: TGTGCCAGTAGTCCCGGGACAGGGGCAAGAGATACGCAGTATTTT
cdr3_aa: CASSPGTGARDTQYF

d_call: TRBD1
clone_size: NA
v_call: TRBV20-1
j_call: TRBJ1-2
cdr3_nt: TGCAGTGGTACAGGGGGCCATGGCTACACCTTC
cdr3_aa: CSGTGGHGYTF

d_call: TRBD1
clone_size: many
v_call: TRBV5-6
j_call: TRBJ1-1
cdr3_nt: TGTGCCAGCACCCCGTTGACAGGGGGCAATGAAGCTTTCTTT
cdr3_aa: CASTPLTGGNEAFF

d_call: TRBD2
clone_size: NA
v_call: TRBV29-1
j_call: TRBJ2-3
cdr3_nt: TGCAGCGTGAGGACTAGCGGGGGGAACACAGATACGCAGTATTTT
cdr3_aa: CSVRTSGGNTDTQYF

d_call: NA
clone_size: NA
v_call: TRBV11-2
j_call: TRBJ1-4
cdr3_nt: TGTGCCAGCAGCCCCGTAGGCATTGGATACGCGGCGATGAATGAAAAACTGTTTTTT
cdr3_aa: CASSPVGIGYAAMNEKLFF

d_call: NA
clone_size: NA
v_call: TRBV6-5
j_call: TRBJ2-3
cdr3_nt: TGTGCCAGCAGTTATTCCGGGGGGCGCCCAGATACGCAGTATTTT
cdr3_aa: CASSYSGGRPDTQYF

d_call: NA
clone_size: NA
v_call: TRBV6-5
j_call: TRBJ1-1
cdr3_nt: TGTGCCAGCAGTTACTCGACCCCCAGGGAGGCTGAAGCTTTCTTT
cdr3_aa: CASSYSTPREAEAFF

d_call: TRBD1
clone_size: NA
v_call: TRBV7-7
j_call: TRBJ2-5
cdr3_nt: TGTGCTAGCAGTTCCGGGACAGGGGCACTGAAGACCCAGTACTTC
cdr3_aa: CASSSGTGALKTQYF

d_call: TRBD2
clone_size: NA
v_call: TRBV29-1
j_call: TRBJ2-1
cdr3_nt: TGCAGCACACTAGCGGGAGGGTACAATGAGCAGTTCTTC
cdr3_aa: CSTLAGGYNEQFF

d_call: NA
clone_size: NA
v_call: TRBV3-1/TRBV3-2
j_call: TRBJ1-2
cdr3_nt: TGTGCCAGCAGCCAAGGGGTTGGGGCAAACTATGGCTACACCTTC
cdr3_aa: CASSQGVGANYGYTF

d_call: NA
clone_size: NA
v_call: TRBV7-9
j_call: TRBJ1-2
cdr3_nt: TGTGCCAGCAGCTTAAAGGGAGACTACACCTTC
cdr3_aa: CASSLKGDYTF

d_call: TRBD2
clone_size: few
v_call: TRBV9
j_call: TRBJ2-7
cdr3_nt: TGTGCCAGCAGCGTAGGGGGAGGGGAGCAGTACTTC
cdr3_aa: CASSVGGGEQYF

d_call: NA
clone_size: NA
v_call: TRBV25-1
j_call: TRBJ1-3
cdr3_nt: TGTGCCAGCAGTATTGCAGGGGGAAACACCATATATTTT
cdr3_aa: CASSIAGGNTIYF

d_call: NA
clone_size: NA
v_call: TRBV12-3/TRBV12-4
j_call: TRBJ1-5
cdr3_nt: TGTGCCAGCAGTTTAAAGCTATATCAGCCCCAGCATTTT
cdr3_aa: CASSLKLYQPQHF

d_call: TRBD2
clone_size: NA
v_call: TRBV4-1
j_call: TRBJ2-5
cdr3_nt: TGCGCCAGCAGCCAAGTGGGACTAGCGGGGCAAGAGACCCAGTACTTC
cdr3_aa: CASSQVGLAGQETQYF

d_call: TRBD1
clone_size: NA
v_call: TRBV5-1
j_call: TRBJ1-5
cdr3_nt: TGCGCCAGCAGCCCCACCCCGACAGGGTCAGGTTATCAGCCCCAGCATTTT
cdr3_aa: CASSPTPTGSGYQPQHF

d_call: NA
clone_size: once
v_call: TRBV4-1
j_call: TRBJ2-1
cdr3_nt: TGCGCCAGCAGCCAAAGCCGGGGGGCGTACAATGAGCAGTTCTTC
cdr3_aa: CASSQSRGAYNEQFF

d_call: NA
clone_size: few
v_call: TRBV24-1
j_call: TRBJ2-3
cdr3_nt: TGTGCCACCAGGTCGGGGGATACGCAGTATTTT
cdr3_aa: CATRSGDTQYF

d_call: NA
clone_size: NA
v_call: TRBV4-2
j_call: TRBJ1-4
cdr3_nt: TGTGCCAGCAGCCAAGAGGTCTTGGGGGGATCGGGTGAAAAACTGTTTTTT
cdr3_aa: CASSQEVLGGSGEKLFF

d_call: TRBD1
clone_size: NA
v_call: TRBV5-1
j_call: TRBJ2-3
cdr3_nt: TGCGCCAGCAGCTTGGAGCCACAGGGGGTCGATACGCAGTATTTT
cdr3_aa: CASSLEPQGVDTQYF

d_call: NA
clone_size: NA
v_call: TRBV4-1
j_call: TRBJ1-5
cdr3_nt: TGCGCCAGCAGCCCACGGACAGCCGAAAGGACCCAGCATTTT
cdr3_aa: CASSPRTAERTQHF

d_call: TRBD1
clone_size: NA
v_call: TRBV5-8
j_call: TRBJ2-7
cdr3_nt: TGTGCCAGCAGCTTTACTATCGGGACAGGGGGCTACGAGCAGTACTTC
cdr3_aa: CASSFTIGTGGYEQYF

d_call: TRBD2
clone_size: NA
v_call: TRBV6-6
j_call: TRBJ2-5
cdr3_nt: TGTGCCAGCACCAACTGGGGAGGGGTTTCACAGACCCAGTACTTC
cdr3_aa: CASTNWGGVSQTQYF

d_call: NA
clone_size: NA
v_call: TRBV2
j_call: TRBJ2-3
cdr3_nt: TGTGCCAGCAGTGATTCTCCAGATACGCAGTATTTT
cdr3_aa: CASSDSPDTQYF

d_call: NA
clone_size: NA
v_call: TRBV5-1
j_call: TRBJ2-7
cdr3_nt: TGCGCCAGCAGGTTAGAGACCTACGAGCAGTACTTC
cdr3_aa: CASRLETYEQYF

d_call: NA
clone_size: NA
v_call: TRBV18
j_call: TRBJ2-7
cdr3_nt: TGTGCCAGCTCACCAACCAACTTCCTCTCCTACGAGCAGTACTTC
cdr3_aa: CASSPTNFLSYEQYF

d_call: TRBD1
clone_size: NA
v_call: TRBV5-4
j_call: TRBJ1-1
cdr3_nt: TGTGCCAGCAGCTCCTCCGGGACAGGGGGCGTTTGGACTGAAGCTTTCTTT
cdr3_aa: CASSSSGTGGVWTEAFF

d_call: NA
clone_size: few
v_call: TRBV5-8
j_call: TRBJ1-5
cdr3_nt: TGTGCCAGTAGACGGGGCAATCAGCCCCAGCATTTT
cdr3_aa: CASRRGNQPQHF

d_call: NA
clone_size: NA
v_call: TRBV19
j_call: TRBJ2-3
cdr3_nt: TGTGCCAGTAGCCTCTCAGCCAGCGGAGAGCAAGATACGCAGTATTTT
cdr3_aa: CASSLSASGEQDTQYF

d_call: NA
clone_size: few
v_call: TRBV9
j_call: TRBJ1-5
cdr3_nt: TGTGCCAGCATCAAGAGGGGGATCGGCAATCAGCCCCAGCATTTT
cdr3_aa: CASIKRGIGNQPQHF

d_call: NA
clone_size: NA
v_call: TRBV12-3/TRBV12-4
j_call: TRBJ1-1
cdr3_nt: TGTGCCAGCAGTCTCAGGGGAACTGAAGCTTTCTTT
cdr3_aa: CASSLRGTEAFF

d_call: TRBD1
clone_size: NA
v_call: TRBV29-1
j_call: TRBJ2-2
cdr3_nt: TGCGGAGCCAGGGGGAGCACCGGGGAGCTGTTTTTT
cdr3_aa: CGARGSTGELFF

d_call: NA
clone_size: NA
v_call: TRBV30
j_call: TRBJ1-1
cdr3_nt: TGTGCCTGGAGTGCAGGGCTGATGAACACTGAAGCTTTCTTT
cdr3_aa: CAWSAGLMNTEAFF

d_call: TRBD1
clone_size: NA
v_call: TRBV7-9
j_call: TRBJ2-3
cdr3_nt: TGTGCCAGCAGCCTAAGACAGGGTGTGGATACGCAGTATTTT
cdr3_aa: CASSLRQGVDTQYF

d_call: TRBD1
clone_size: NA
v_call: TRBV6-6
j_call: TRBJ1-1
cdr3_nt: TGTGCCAGCAGTTACCGGGACAGGGGTGAAGCTTTCTTT
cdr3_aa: CASSYRDRGEAFF

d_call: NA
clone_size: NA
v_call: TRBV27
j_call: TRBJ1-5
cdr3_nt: TGTGCCAGCAGTTTAGGGGGGGTCCCGGGGCCCCAGCATTTT
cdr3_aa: CASSLGGVPGPQHF

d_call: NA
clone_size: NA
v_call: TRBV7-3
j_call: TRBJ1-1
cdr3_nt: TGTGCCAGCAGCCCCGGCGGTTTCTCAAGGGCTTTCTTT
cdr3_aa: CASSPGGFSRAFF

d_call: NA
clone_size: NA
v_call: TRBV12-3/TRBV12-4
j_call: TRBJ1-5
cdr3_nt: TGTGCCAGCAGAGAACAGGGAGATCAGCCCCAGCATTTT
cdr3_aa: CASREQGDQPQHF

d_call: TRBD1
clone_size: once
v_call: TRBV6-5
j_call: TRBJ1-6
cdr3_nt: TGTGCCATACAGGGGCAAGGCTCACCCCTCCACTTT
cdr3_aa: CAIQGQGSPLHF

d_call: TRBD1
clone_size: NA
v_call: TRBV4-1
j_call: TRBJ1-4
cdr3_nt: TGCGCCAGCAGCTGGGACAGGGAGGATGAAAAACTGTTTTTT
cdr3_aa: CASSWDREDEKLFF

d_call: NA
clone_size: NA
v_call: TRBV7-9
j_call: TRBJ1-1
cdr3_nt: TGTGCCAGCACCCTCATGGGGGGCACTGAAGCTTTCTTT
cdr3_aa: CASTLMGGTEAFF

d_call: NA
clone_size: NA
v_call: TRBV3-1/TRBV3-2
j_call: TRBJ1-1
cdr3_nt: TGTGCCAGCAGCCCTGCCTGGCAGGGCGGCACTGAAGCTTTCTTT
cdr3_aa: CASSPAWQGGTEAFF

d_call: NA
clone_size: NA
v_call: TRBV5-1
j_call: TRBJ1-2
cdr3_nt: TGCGCCAGCAGGACCGAAACAGGCTATGGCTACACCTTC
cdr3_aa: CASRTETGYGYTF

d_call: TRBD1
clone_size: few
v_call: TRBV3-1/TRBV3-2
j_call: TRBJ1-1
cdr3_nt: TGTGCCAGCAGCCAAGAGAGGGGGCTCCCTGAAGCTTTCTTT
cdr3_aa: CASSQERGLPEAFF

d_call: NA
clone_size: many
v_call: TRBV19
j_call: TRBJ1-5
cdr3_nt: TGTGCCAGTAGTCCCTCGCGGCCACCTAGTGTCCAGCATTTT
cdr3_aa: CASSPSRPPSVQHF

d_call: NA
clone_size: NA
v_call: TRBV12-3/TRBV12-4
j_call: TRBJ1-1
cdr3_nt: TGTGCCAGCAGTTTAAGGAGGCCCGAAGCTTTCTTT
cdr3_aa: CASSLRRPEAFF

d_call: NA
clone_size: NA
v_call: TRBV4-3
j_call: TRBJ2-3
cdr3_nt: TGCGCCAGCAGCCAGACGGGGGGCGGGGAAGATACGCAGTATTTT
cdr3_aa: CASSQTGGGEDTQYF

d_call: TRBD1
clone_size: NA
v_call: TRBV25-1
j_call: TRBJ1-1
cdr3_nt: TGTGCCAGCAGTGTCCTACAGGGGGAAAACACTGAAGCTTTCTTT
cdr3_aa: CASSVLQGENTEAFF

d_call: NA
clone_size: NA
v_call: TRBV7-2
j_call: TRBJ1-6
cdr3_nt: TGTGCCAGCAGCTTAGTTCCGGGTCCTTCTTCCTCACCCCTCCACTTT
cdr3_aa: CASSLVPGPSSSPLHF

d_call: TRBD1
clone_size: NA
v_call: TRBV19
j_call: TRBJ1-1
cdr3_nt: TGTGCCAGTAGTGCCCGACAGGGAGTACTCGCTGAAGCTTTCTTT
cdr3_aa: CASSARQGVLAEAFF